This T cell receptor beta chain was sequenced during a study of cytotoxic CD8 clonotypes in ibrutinib-treated CLL. Overall study: Approximately ten relapsed/refractory, roughly 16 treatment-naive; around 18 IGHV unmutated. Among patients, around 24 responded partially and 2 completely; roughly 14 then stayed remitted and 12 progressed after median approximately 72 months.

Regarding this clone: Its target is not known.

Sequenced by immunoSEQ multiplex PCR; TCRdb stores in-frame clones only, minus some. Among about 140,000 clones, around 77% were seen once, and the ten largest hold approximately 28%. Study-wide results and caveats: Measured clonality at baseline was greater than in age-matched healthy donors and tracked with circulating CD8+ T-cell counts.

Germline V gives CDR1 KGHSH, CDR2 LQKENI. Trimming took 6 bases from V and 2 from J; bases not matched to a gene: 13. The CDR3 has 16 amino acids. The chain combines TRBV18 with TRBJ2-7; 7 nucleotides align to TRBD2. The specimen comprised PBMCs, sampled after 12 months of ibrutinib treatment. The sequence was collected from a human donor with chronic lymphocytic leukemia. The CDR3 sequence: CASSSGRVSRTYEQYF. The CDR3 region has the DNA TGTGCCAGCTCCTCAGGGAGGGTAAGCCGAACCTACGAGCAGTACTTC.